These T cell receptor beta chains were read from a single sample in a study of blood T cells in healthy people across ages. TCRdb called the 5' RACE reads again in MiXCR, with one record for every CDR3 protein. This table holds around 2 million distinct CDR3 sequences, 35% to 50% found once. The material sequenced was blood. The receptors were sampled from a human donor in good health. CDR3s include the opening cysteine and the closing phenylalanine or tryptophan. The order of the fields is J gene, D gene, CDR3 length, clone size, V gene, CDR3 protein, CDR3 DNA. A D gene is named only where the DNA matches it firmly. Size is stated for part of the rows, as once, few or many counts, or as a class when the clone is expanded.

TRBJ2-1	TRBD2	14	many	TRBV12-3/TRBV12-4	CASSPLAGYNEQFF	TGTGCCAGCAGTCCCCTAGCGGGGTACAATGAGCAGTTCTTC
TRBJ1-2	TRBD1	13	.	TRBV20-1	CSAPSTGFYGYTF	TGCAGTGCTCCCTCGACAGGGTTCTATGGCTACACCTTC
TRBJ2-1	.	15	few	TRBV4-1	CASSQQGSPYNEQFF	TGCGCCAGCAGCCAACAGGGCTCCCCCTACAATGAGCAGTTCTTC
TRBJ1-6	.	13	.	TRBV10-3	CAISESGNSPLHF	TGTGCCATCAGTGAGTCGGGTAATTCACCCCTCCACTTT
TRBJ2-1	TRBD1	16	.	TRBV5-1	CASSFDSRTGPNEQFF	TGCGCCAGCAGCTTCGACTCTCGGACAGGGCCGAATGAGCAGTTCTTC
TRBJ1-1	.	13	.	TRBV7-8	CASSLVWRVEAFF	TGTGCCAGCAGCTTAGTATGGCGAGTGGAGGCTTTCTTT
TRBJ2-1	.	15	.	TRBV15	CATSRDRGLANEQFF	TGTGCCACCAGCAGAGATCGAGGTCTAGCGAATGAGCAGTTCTTC
TRBJ1-2	.	16	.	TRBV12-3/TRBV12-4	CASSLALGPQGYGYTF	TGTGCCAGCAGTTTAGCGCTGGGACCCCAAGGGTATGGCTACACCTTC
TRBJ1-2	.	13	few	TRBV29-1	CSVEDRGAWGYTF	TGCAGCGTTGAAGATAGGGGGGCTTGGGGCTACACCTTC
TRBJ1-2	TRBD1	15	.	TRBV6-1	CASSEMGQGFYGYTF	TGTGCCAGCAGTGAAATGGGACAGGGTTTCTATGGCTACACCTTC
TRBJ2-5	.	16	.	TRBV12-3/TRBV12-4	CASRKTGGLHQETQYF	TGTGCCAGCAGGAAGACTGGGGGGCTCCACCAAGAGACCCAGTACTTC
TRBJ2-5	.	13	few	TRBV29-1	CSVDLSAQETQYF	TGCAGCGTTGATCTCAGCGCCCAAGAGACCCAGTACTTC
TRBJ2-7	.	16	.	TRBV12-3/TRBV12-4	CASSLYDGTFSYEQYF	TGTGCCAGCAGTTTATATGACGGGACCTTCTCCTACGAGCAATACTTC
TRBJ2-7	TRBD2	17	.	TRBV7-9	CASSLGVQRGAYNEQYF	TGTGCCAGCAGCTTAGGAGTCCAGCGGGGAGCCTACAATGAGCAGTACTTC
TRBJ1-2	.	14	.	TRBV12-3/TRBV12-4	CATTRDTTARGYTF	TGTGCCACCACCCGGGACACAACGGCGCGGGGCTACACCTTC
TRBJ2-1	.	14	.	TRBV12-3/TRBV12-4	CASSVRGGVYEQFF	TGTGCCAGCAGTGTCCGAGGGGGGGTCTATGAGCAGTTCTTC
TRBJ1-4	.	17	.	TRBV28	CASSLPLLGSGGEKLFF	TGTGCCAGCAGTCTACCCTTGCTTGGTTCGGGGGGTGAAAAACTGTTTTTT
TRBJ2-5	TRBD2	16	.	TRBV10-3	CAISESLLAGKETQYF	TGTGCCATCAGTGAGTCGTTACTAGCGGGGAAAGAGACCCAGTACTTC
TRBJ2-4	.	13	.	TRBV6-5	CASSIQGSNIQYF	TGTGCCAGCAGTATACAGGGATCGAACATTCAGTACTTC
TRBJ2-7	.	13	.	TRBV6-5	CASRETASYEQYF	TGTGCCAGCCGAGAGACAGCAAGCTACGAGCAGTACTTC
TRBJ1-4	.	12	.	TRBV12-3/TRBV12-4	CASSFEAEKLFF	TGTGCCAGCAGTTTCGAGGCTGAAAAACTGTTTTTT
TRBJ2-7	.	14	.	TRBV5-1	CASSPRTEAYEQDF	TGCGCCAGCAGCCCAAGGACAGAAGCCTACGAGCAGGACTTC
TRBJ2-2	.	13	once	TRBV3-1	CASSLSSAGELFF	TGTGCCAGCAGTTTAAGTTCGGCCGGGGAGCTGTTTTTT
TRBJ1-5	.	15	few	TRBV7-8	CASSLRGLGNQPQHF	TGTGCCAGCAGTTTAAGGGGGTTGGGGAATCAGCCCCAGCATTTT
TRBJ2-2	TRBD1	16	once	TRBV6-5	CASSYSGQGKTGELFF	TGTGCCAGCAGTTACTCGGGACAGGGAAAGACCGGGGAGCTGTTTTTT
TRBJ1-2	.	10	few	TRBV13	CASTPPGYTF	TGTGCCAGCACTCCCCCTGGCTACACCTTC
TRBJ2-7	TRBD2	15	.	TRBV11-2	CASSPDGAGDYEQYF	TGTGCCAGCAGCCCTGACGGAGCGGGGGACTACGAGCAGTACTTC
TRBJ2-3	.	17	.	TRBV20-1	CSARRGGRSFSTDTQYF	TGCAGTGCTAGAAGGGGGGGACGGAGCTTTAGCACAGATACGCAGTATTTT
TRBJ1-1	.	14	.	TRBV7-2	CASSLERVGTEAFF	TGTGCCAGCAGCTTAGAGAGGGTTGGCACTGAAGCTTTCTTT
TRBJ1-1	.	18	few	TRBV4-3	CASSQATGDTAGDTEAFF	TGCGCCAGCAGCCAAGCTACGGGCGACACGGCGGGGGACACTGAAGCTTTCTTT
TRBJ2-1	.	14	.	TRBV4-3	CASRLYGGVDEQFF	TGCGCCAGCAGGTTGTATGGGGGTGTGGATGAGCAGTTCTTC
TRBJ1-4	TRBD1	14	.	TRBV5-1	CTSSQGTVNEKLFF	TGCACCAGCAGCCAAGGGACAGTTAATGAAAAACTGTTTTTT
TRBJ2-7	.	13	.	TRBV6-2/TRBV6-3	CAGSALGLPEQYF	TGTGCCGGCAGTGCCCTAGGACTCCCCGAGCAGTACTTC
TRBJ2-1	.	15	.	TRBV5-5	CASSRIGSHYNEQFF	TGTGCCAGCAGCCGCATAGGGTCGCACTACAATGAGCAGTTCTTC
TRBJ2-5	TRBD1	14	.	TRBV12-3/TRBV12-4	CASSPDRGTGEQYF	TGTGCCAGCAGTCCAGACAGGGGAACGGGTGAGCAGTACTTC
TRBJ2-2	.	13	.	TRBV24-1	CATGDQLHGELFF	TGTGCCACCGGGGACCAACTACACGGGGAGCTGTTTTTT
TRBJ2-1	.	15	.	TRBV7-3	CASSFGAPTYNEQFF	TGTGCCAGCAGCTTTGGGGCCCCCACCTACAATGAGCAGTTCTTC
TRBJ1-2	TRBD1	15	once	TRBV9	CASSVEGAAFRGYTF	TGTGCCAGCAGCGTAGAGGGGGCAGCTTTTCGGGGCTACACCTTC
TRBJ2-3	.	17	few	TRBV18	CASSPIRQTGSTDTQYF	TGTGCCAGCTCACCAATTCGGCAGACAGGTAGCACAGATACGCAGTATTTT
TRBJ1-1	.	13	many	TRBV12-3/TRBV12-4	CASSLHGTSEAFF	TGTGCCAGCAGTTTACATGGGACATCTGAAGCTTTCTTT